The clone carrying this T cell receptor beta chain was observed at least ten times. TCRdb reanalysed the RT-PCR reads using MiXCR and keeps one entry per CDR3 protein. In the table there are about 680,000 distinct CDR3 sequences, 13% to 15% of which are singletons. CDR1 and CDR2 from the germline V gene are MDHEN and SYDVKM. V was pared by 5 bases and J by 6 bases, with 11 bases between. This CDR3 spans 13 amino acids. This sequence originates from a female donor in good health, serving as a healthy control. Input material: memory CD4+ T cells from blood. The chain links TRBV28 to TRBJ2-1, with D possibly being TRBD2 (6 bases). The CDR3 loop is CASSDPTSNEQFF. The CDR3 DNA reads TGTGCCAGCAGTGACCCGACTAGCAATGAGCAGTTCTTC.